The 22 T cell receptor beta chains below were found in one sample sequenced in a study of T cell repertoires in cytomegalovirus infection. TCRdb re-derived calls from the reads in MiXCR, one entry per CDR3 protein. Of 700,000 to 950,000 distinct CDR3 sequences listed, 30% to 35% were seen once; the top ten hold 9.5% to 15%. These receptors' targets are unknown. The sequencing used cultured CD8+ T cells from PBMCs, collected from culture after CMV antigen stimulation. The source of these receptors is a human donor in good health (CMV status not recorded). Some clones in this sample may be carry-over from other donors' samples.

This clonotype was found a few times. The rearrangement joins TRBV19 to TRBJ2-1, with a possible D match to TRBD2 (7 bases). Germline-derived CDR1 and CDR2 are LNHDA and SQIVND (reference sequence). Trimming left V 8 bases short and J 7 bases short, with 21 bases between. This CDR3 has 15 amino acids. As DNA, the CDR3 is TGTGCCAGTCTTAAGGCCGGCAGGGGAGGGAATGAGCAGTTCTTC. Translating gives CASLKAGRGGNEQFF.

This clonotype was counted only a few times. The chain recombines TRBV12-3 or TRBV12-4 with TRBJ1-2; D is uncertain. V was shortened by 3 bases and J by 6 bases, with 11 bases between the two germline ends. The CDR3 length is 13 residues. The DNA of the CDR3 is TGTGCCAGCAGTTTGTCCAGGCTCAATGGCTACACCTTC. It is translated as CASSLSRLNGYTF.

The DNA of the CDR3 is TGTGCCAGTAGTATAAGGACAGGATATGGCTACACCTTC. Translated, it gives CASSIRTGYGYTF. V and J are TRBV19 and TRBJ1-2, with 7 bases identical to TRBD1. After removal of 2 bases from V and 5 bases from J, the junction contained 2 bases not matched to a gene. The CDR3 covers 13 residues. Germline V CDR1 and CDR2: LNHDA, SQIVND (reference sequence).

The CDR3 reads CASAKGGRGNTGELFF. In DNA form, the CDR3 reads TGTGCCAGCGCAAAAGGCGGCAGGGGGAACACCGGGGAGCTGTTTTTT. This sequence joins TRBV7-6 and TRBJ2-2, with D perhaps matching TRBD1 (6 bases). The CDR3 consists of 16 residues. The germline CDR1 and CDR2 sequences are SGHVS and FNYEAQ. With 8 bases removed from V and 1 base from J, the gap between germline ends came to 17 bases.

This sequence joins TRBV6-5 and TRBJ2-5; D is possibly TRBD1 or TRBD2 (5 bases each). Germline-derived CDR1 and CDR2 are MNHEY and SVGAGI. The CDR3 extends over 15 amino acids. V was trimmed by 6 bases and J by 3 bases, leaving 17 bases between them. CDR3 sequence (DNA): TGTGCCAGCAGAGAAAGACCGGGGCAGGAAGAGACCCAGTACTTC. Translating gives CASRERPGQEETQYF.

The chain has TRBV7-6 and TRBJ2-1, with D possibly being TRBD2 (6 bases). Germline assignment: CDR1 SGHVS and CDR2 FNYEAQ. The V and J ends lost 5 bases and 4 bases respectively, with 18 bases between them. The CDR3 totals 16 residues. The CDR3 here is CASSPAEGRFYNEQFF. The CDR3 DNA sequence: TGTGCCAGCAGCCCGGCGGAGGGGAGGTTTTACAATGAGCAGTTCTTC.

This clonotype was observed a few times. The DNA of the CDR3 is TGTGCCAGTACGATCCACCCGGGACAGGGGAGCACTGAAGCTTTCTTT. Translation: CASTIHPGQGSTEAFF. This sequence joins TRBV19 and TRBJ1-1; 10 bases agree with TRBD1. The CDR3 runs 16 residues. After removal of 7 bases from V and 4 bases from J, the junction contained 12 bases not matched to a gene. The V gene's germline CDR1 is LNHDA and CDR2 SQIVND (reference sequence).

V usage is TRBV15 and J usage is TRBJ1-1; D might be TRBD1 (6 bases). Trimming removed 8 bases at V and 2 bases at J, with 9 bases between. The CDR3 covers 12 residues. Looked up from germline, CDR1 is LNHNV and CDR2 is YYDKDF (reference sequence). CDR3 protein: CATAGANTEAFF. CDR3 DNA: TGTGCCACCGCGGGGGCCAACACTGAAGCTTTCTTT.

V and J are TRBV9 and TRBJ1-1, with D possibly being TRBD1 (5 bases). The CDR3 runs to 15 residues. The V end was cut by 3 bases, the J end by 7 bases, with 19 bases between. Germline lookup yields CDR1 SGDLS and CDR2 YYNGEE. DNA of the CDR3: TGTGCCAGCAGCGCAGTGGAGGGGTTTATCTATGAAGCTTTCTTT. Its translation is CASSAVEGFIYEAFF.

The rearrangement uses TRBV10-1 and TRBJ2-5; TRBD2 agrees at 9 bases. V was pared by 4 bases and J by 0 bases, with 6 bases of the junction left unmatched. Germline CDR1 reads WNHNN; CDR2 reads SYGVQD (reference sequence). CDR3 length equals 16 residues. CDR3: CASSGETSGHQETQYF. DNA of the CDR3: TGCGCCAGCAGTGGGGAGACTAGCGGCCACCAAGAGACCCAGTACTTC.

The chain carries TRBV2 and TRBJ2-2; D is perhaps TRBD1 (5 bases). This CDR3 region has 15 residues. In germline, CDR1 is SNHLY, CDR2 FYNNEI. Trimming left V 3 bases short and J 0 bases short, with 8 bases between. The CDR3 reads CASSDPRANTGELFF. CDR3 coding DNA: TGTGCCAGCAGTGACCCCAGGGCGAACACCGGGGAGCTGTTTTTT.

The chain is built from TRBV14 and TRBJ2-5; D remains unclear. Germline V lookup: CDR1 SGHDN, CDR2 FVKESK. Trimming cost V 0 bases and J 8 bases, with 7 bases left between them. CDR3 length: 12 amino acids. The CDR3 nucleotides are TGTGCCAGCAGCCAAGATAGGCGCACCCAGTACTTC. This translates into CASSQDRRTQYF.

This clonotype was seen many times. This sequence joins TRBV12-3 or TRBV12-4 and TRBJ2-3; the D gene could be TRBD1 or TRBD2 (5 bases each). This CDR3 spans 13 amino acids. Between the trimmed V and J ends, which lost 6 bases and 7 bases, there was a span of 14 bases. The CDR3 sequence is CASRADGGNTQYF. CDR3 in DNA: TGTGCCAGCAGGGCCGATGGGGGAAATACGCAGTATTTT.

Written as DNA, the CDR3 is TGTGCCAGCAGCTTAGCCCGACTAGCGGTGAACACCGGGGAGCTGTTTTTT. Its translation is CASSLARLAVNTGELFF. The chain couples TRBV7-9 to TRBJ2-2; 9 bases fit TRBD2. The CDR3 is 17 amino acids. Germline CDR1 is SEHNR and CDR2 is FQNEAQ (reference sequence). Unmatched junction bases numbered 3, after V lost 0 bases and J lost 1 base.

The genes are TRBV15 and TRBJ2-2, with D possibly being TRBD1 (5 bases). Germline V gene data show CDR1 as LNHNV and CDR2 as YYDKDF (reference sequence). The CDR3 covers 19 residues. V was trimmed by 4 bases and J by 0 bases, leaving 21 bases between them. The CDR3 spells CATSTPPRTLSPNTGELFF. CDR3 in DNA: TGTGCCACCAGCACTCCTCCCAGGACACTCTCCCCGAACACCGGGGAGCTGTTTTTT.

This clonotype has more than one count but fewer than ten. The rearrangement joins TRBV27 to TRBJ2-3; TRBD2 matches 9 bases. With 4 bases clipped from V and 0 bases from J, the junction kept 2 bases outside the gene matches. Germline-derived CDR1 and CDR2 are MNHEY and SMNVEV (reference sequence). The CDR3 runs to 15 residues. Here the CDR3 DNA reads TGTGCCAGCAGTTCGACTAGCGGAAGCACAGATACGCAGTATTTT. Its protein product is CASSSTSGSTDTQYF.

There are a few counts of this clonotype. The chain couples TRBV4-1 to TRBJ1-2; possible D gene TRBD1, 5 bases. Between the trimmed V and J ends, which lost 8 bases and 8 bases, there was a span of 18 bases. This CDR3 contains 13 residues. Germline V gene lookup returns CDR1 MGHRA and CDR2 YSYEKL. Here the CDR3 DNA reads TGCGCCAGCTTTGACCCGGGGGGTCGGGGCTACACCTTC. Translating it yields CASFDPGGRGYTF.

The chain uses TRBV4-3 and TRBJ1-6; the match to TRBD1 covers 8 bases. V gave up 0 bases and J gave up 0 bases; unmatched junction bases: 10. The CDR3 is made up of 20 amino acids. CDR1 LGHNA and CDR2 YSLEER come from the germline V gene. CDR3 bases: TGCGCCAGCAGCCAAGATTCCGGGACAGGCCACAGCTCCTATAATTCACCCCTCCACTTT. Its protein is CASSQDSGTGHSSYNSPLHF.

This clonotype has ten or more counts. CDR3 sequence (DNA): TGTGCCAGCAGAGGTCAGGGGCGAAATTCACCCCTCCACTTT. As protein: CASRGQGRNSPLHF. This chain joins TRBV7-6 and TRBJ1-6; maybe TRBD1 (6 bases). Germline V gives CDR1 SGHVS, CDR2 FNYEAQ. The germline V and J ends were trimmed by 6 bases and 7 bases, with 13 bases remaining between them. This CDR3 region has 14 residues.

The sample holds a few counts of this clonotype. The chain links TRBV19 to TRBJ1-5, with a possible D match to TRBD1 (6 bases). Germline values: CDR1 LNHDA, CDR2 SQIVND (reference sequence). The V gene lost 5 bases and the J gene lost 0 bases, with 20 bases spanning the gap. There are 18 residues in the CDR3. CDR3 DNA: TGTGCCAGTAGTTGGAGACTACAGGGAAGAGATAGCAATCAGCCCCAGCATTTT. Its protein product is CASSWRLQGRDSNQPQHF.

This clonotype turned up a few times. The genes are TRBV9 and TRBJ1-4; 9 bases line up with TRBD1. There are 16 residues in the CDR3. Germline-derived CDR1 and CDR2 are SGDLS and YYNGEE. V was clipped by 3 bases and J by 8 bases; unmatched bases: 11. The CDR3 nucleotides read TGTGCCAGCAGCGCCAGAACAGGGGGCTATGAAGAAAAACTGTTTTTT. Encoded protein: CASSARTGGYEEKLFF.

This chain links TRBV6-6 with TRBJ2-1; D might be TRBD2 (6 bases). Germline-derived CDR1 and CDR2 are MNHNY and SVGAGI (reference sequence). V was clipped by 0 bases and J by 15 bases, with 15 bases between them. This CDR3 comprises 13 residues. Here the CDR3 reads CASSYSNGGEGFF. The CDR3 coding sequence is TGTGCCAGCAGTTACTCGAACGGCGGGGAAGGGTTCTTC.